These T cell receptor beta chains were read from a single sample in a study of blood T cell repertoires in COVID-19. Repertoires were generated with immunoSEQ multiplex PCR, while TCRdb's copy carries only in-frame clones and drops some. The table shows about 98,000 clones, with approximately 90% occurring only once. Sequencing was done on a sample of peripheral blood. Receptors originate from an older man with acute or convalescent COVID-19. CDR3s include the opening cysteine and the closing phenylalanine or tryptophan. D genes are given only for firm matches. The size field is filled for only some rows; it gives once, few, many or a size class.

clone_size: NA
j_call: TRBJ1-3
d_call: TRBD1
v_call: TRBV2
cdr3_nt: TGTGCCAGCGGGGACAGGGGAGTACCTGGGAGCGCCATATATTTT
cdr3_aa: CASGDRGVPGSAIYF

clone_size: NA
j_call: TRBJ2-2
d_call: TRBD2
v_call: TRBV6-5
cdr3_nt: TGTGCCAGCAGTTACTCGAGTAGCGGGGGGACCGGGGAGCTGTTTTTT
cdr3_aa: CASSYSSSGGTGELFF

clone_size: NA
j_call: TRBJ1-3
d_call: TRBD1
v_call: TRBV6-5
cdr3_nt: TGTGCCAGCAGTCCGACAGGGGGTGGTAACACCATATATTTT
cdr3_aa: CASSPTGGGNTIYF

clone_size: NA
j_call: TRBJ1-2
d_call: TRBD1
v_call: TRBV7-9
cdr3_nt: TGTGCCAGCAGCTTACTTGGGACAGGGCAAGGCTACACCTTC
cdr3_aa: CASSLLGTGQGYTF

clone_size: NA
j_call: TRBJ1-2
d_call: TRBD1
v_call: TRBV6-5
cdr3_nt: TGTGCCAGCAGTCCCCGGACAGGAATATATGGCTACACCTTC
cdr3_aa: CASSPRTGIYGYTF

clone_size: NA
j_call: TRBJ2-7
d_call: TRBD2
v_call: TRBV10-2
cdr3_nt: TGCGCCAGCAGTGCGGGACTAGCGGGACCCTACGAGCAGTACTTC
cdr3_aa: CASSAGLAGPYEQYF

clone_size: NA
j_call: TRBJ2-7
d_call: NA
v_call: TRBV10-3
cdr3_nt: TGTGCCATCATGGGAGCAGGGGCCTACGAGCAGTACTTC
cdr3_aa: CAIMGAGAYEQYF

clone_size: NA
j_call: TRBJ1-3
d_call: NA
v_call: TRBV5-6
cdr3_nt: TGTGCCAGCAGTCAAACCGGGCAGGGAGGAAACACCATATATTTT
cdr3_aa: CASSQTGQGGNTIYF

clone_size: NA
j_call: TRBJ1-2
d_call: TRBD1
v_call: TRBV28
cdr3_nt: TGTGCCAGCAGACCCGGGACAGGGGCTCTCCACTATGGCTACACCTTC
cdr3_aa: CASRPGTGALHYGYTF

clone_size: NA
j_call: TRBJ2-5
d_call: NA
v_call: TRBV9
cdr3_nt: TGTGCCAGCAACTCGGGCAATGAGGGGACCCAGTACTTC
cdr3_aa: CASNSGNEGTQYF

clone_size: once
j_call: TRBJ2-2
d_call: NA
v_call: TRBV5-5
cdr3_nt: TGTGCCAGCAGCTTGCCGGGGGTTTGGGCGGAGAACACCGGGGAGCTGTTTTTT
cdr3_aa: CASSLPGVWAENTGELFF

clone_size: NA
j_call: TRBJ2-3
d_call: NA
v_call: TRBV2
cdr3_nt: TGTGCCAGCAGCAGGGGTATAGATACGCAGTATTTT
cdr3_aa: CASSRGIDTQYF

clone_size: few
j_call: TRBJ2-2
d_call: NA
v_call: TRBV5-4
cdr3_nt: TGTGCCAGCAGCTTGGCTGCGACTTCGTCCGGGGAGCTGTTTTTT
cdr3_aa: CASSLAATSSGELFF

clone_size: NA
j_call: TRBJ2-7
d_call: NA
v_call: TRBV30
cdr3_nt: TGTGCCTGGAGTGGGCTCGCCTACGAGCAGTACTTC
cdr3_aa: CAWSGLAYEQYF

clone_size: NA
j_call: TRBJ2-5
d_call: TRBD2
v_call: TRBV5-1
cdr3_nt: TGCGCCAGCAGCTTGACTAGCGGGGGGGTGATGGAGACCCAGTACTTC
cdr3_aa: CASSLTSGGVMETQYF

clone_size: NA
j_call: TRBJ2-3
d_call: TRBD1
v_call: TRBV6-5
cdr3_nt: TGTGCCAGCAGAGACAGGGGGTCCCTCACAGATACGCAGTATTTT
cdr3_aa: CASRDRGSLTDTQYF

clone_size: NA
j_call: TRBJ1-1
d_call: NA
v_call: TRBV5-4
cdr3_nt: TGTGCCAGCAGCTTGAACAGGCGCGACACTGAAGCTTTCTTT
cdr3_aa: CASSLNRRDTEAFF

clone_size: NA
j_call: TRBJ1-6
d_call: NA
v_call: TRBV9
cdr3_nt: TGTGCCAGCAGCGATCCGGGAGGCGGATATAATTCACCCCTCCACTTT
cdr3_aa: CASSDPGGGYNSPLHF

clone_size: NA
j_call: TRBJ2-7
d_call: NA
v_call: TRBV7-9
cdr3_nt: TGTGCCAGCAGCTTAGGGTCCCAGTACGAGCAGTACTTC
cdr3_aa: CASSLGSQYEQYF

clone_size: once
j_call: TRBJ2-5
d_call: NA
v_call: TRBV5-1
cdr3_nt: TGCGCCAGCAGGGAAACAGGAACCGAGACCCAGTACTTC
cdr3_aa: CASRETGTETQYF

clone_size: NA
j_call: TRBJ2-3
d_call: NA
v_call: TRBV24-1
cdr3_nt: TGTGCCACCAGTGACCCGTCACCGAACAGGGACGGCACAGATACGCAGTATTTT
cdr3_aa: CATSDPSPNRDGTDTQYF

clone_size: NA
j_call: TRBJ1-1
d_call: NA
v_call: TRBV30
cdr3_nt: TGTGCCTGGAGTGTAAACAGGGACACTGAAGCTTTCTTT
cdr3_aa: CAWSVNRDTEAFF